This record concerns one TCR beta chain sequence. Its antigen is currently unknown. Trimming pared 2 bases from V and 0 bases from J, leaving 13 bases between. CDR1 is KGHSH, CDR2 LQKENI, per germline. The CDR3 totals 17 residues. The sample comes from a study of cytomegalovirus exposure and HLA in healthy donors. This table comes from immunoSEQ multiplex PCR, and its TCRdb copy is limited to in-frame clones, with some not included. The sample holds some 170,000 clones, 86% seen once. Study-level findings and limits: In vitro confirmation showed three CMV-associated chains to be CMV antigen specific. Most sequenced TCRs were rare (though some public TCRs occurred in many donors). According to a later analysis, TCR clusters from the first cohort tended to co-occur in the roughly 110 validation repertoires.

This chain connects TRBV18 to TRBJ1-4; D might be TRBD1 (6 bases). The source is a man younger than 35 in good health and CMV-seropositive. What was sequenced was PBMCs. In DNA form, the CDR3 reads TGTGCCAGCTCACCATCTGGACAGCCATCAACTAATGAAAAACTGTTTTTT. This gives the protein CASSPSGQPSTNEKLFF.